Following are 29 T cell receptor beta chains from one sample sequenced in a study of cytomegalovirus exposure and HLA in healthy donors. The PCR was carried out with 60 Vbeta primers and 13 Jbeta primers. The table came from immunoSEQ multiplex PCR; TCRdb's copy has only in-frame clones and leaves some out. The profile shows 130,000 or so clones, roughly 62% of them singletons. The sequenced sample consisted of PBMCs. The receptors shown here come from a male donor in good health and CMV-seronegative.

The CDR3 DNA reads TGTGCCAGCAGTGAAAATTCGGGGGGTGTGAATACGCAGTATTTT. Translated: CASSENSGGVNTQYF. The chain employs TRBV2 and TRBJ2-3; 7 bases match TRBD2. CDR1 SNHLY and CDR2 FYNNEI come from the germline V gene. The V segment lost 2 bases and the J segment 7 bases; nucleotides outside the gene matches: 9. This CDR3 contains 15 residues.

V is TRBV11-3 and J is TRBJ1-1; tentative D call: TRBD1 (6 bases). Germline loops: CDR1 SGHNT, CDR2 YENEEA. Between the trimmed V and J ends, which lost 4 bases and 3 bases, there was a span of 15 bases. There are 15 residues in the CDR3. CDR3 loop: CASSSDGGRDTEAFF. In DNA, the CDR3 is TGTGCCAGCAGCTCGGATGGGGGCAGGGACACTGAAGCTTTCTTT.

In its sample, this clone was seen once. The gene calls are TRBV5-1 and TRBJ1-1, with 10 nucleotides matching TRBD1. With 4 bases clipped from V and 5 bases from J, the junction kept 11 bases outside the gene matches. CDR3 length: 16 residues. In germline, CDR1 is SGHRS, CDR2 YFSETQ. CDR3 protein: CASSVEIGQGGTEAFF. In DNA, the CDR3 is TGCGCCAGCAGCGTGGAAATCGGACAGGGGGGTACTGAAGCTTTCTTT. The full variable domain, rest sourced from reference TRBV5-1 and TRBJ1-1, is KAGVTQTPRYLIKTRGQQVTLSCSPISGHRSVSWYQQTPGQGLQFLFEYFSETQRNKGNFPGRFSGRQFSNSRSEMNVSTLELGDSALYLCASSVEIGQGGTEAFFGQGTRLTVV.

There are a few counts of this clone. The V call is TRBV5-1, the J call TRBJ2-3; 7 bases fit TRBD1. The trim removed 4 bases at V and 0 bases at J, leaving 5 bases unmatched. The CDR3 consists of 15 residues. The germline gives CDR1 SGHRS, CDR2 YFSETQ. CDR3 coding DNA: TGCGCCAGCAGCCCGGGACAGCCTAGCACAGATACGCAGTATTTT. It encodes CASSPGQPSTDTQYF.

The chain has TRBV12-5 and TRBJ1-1; 8 bases are a match to TRBD1. Germline V CDR1 and CDR2: LGHNT, FRNRAP. J was trimmed by 3 bases and V by 0 bases; bases with no gene match: 18. CDR3 length: 20 amino acids. In nucleotides, the CDR3 is TGTGCTAGTGGTTTGGTACGAGAATTTCGGACAGGGCGTGATGACACTGAAGCTTTCTTT. Translated: CASGLVREFRTGRDDTEAFF.

The J gene is TRBJ1-1, the V gene TRBV29-1; possible D gene TRBD1, 6 bases. Trimming removed 6 bases from V and 1 base from J, with 12 bases in between. The CDR3 loop spans 13 amino acids. The germline V gene encodes CDR1 SQVTM and CDR2 ANQGSEA. CDR3 DNA sequence: TGCAGCGTGAGCCCGACAGGGAACACTGAAGCTTTCTTT. Translation gives CSVSPTGNTEAFF. Using reference TRBV29-1 and TRBJ1-1 for the parts outside the CDR3, the full variable domain is SAVISQKPSRDICQRGTSLTIQCQVDSQVTMMFWYRQQPGQSLTLIATANQGSEATYESGFVIDKFPISRPNLTFSTLTVSNMSPEDSSIYLCSVSPTGNTEAFFGQGTRLTVV.

As for this clone: Other DNA sequences in the same sample also yield this CDR3. The chain uses TRBV6-5 and TRBJ1-2; a weak D match, TRBD1 (5 bases). This CDR3 region has 15 residues. V was cut by 0 bases and J by 3 bases, with 11 bases left in between. Per germline, CDR1 MNHEY and CDR2 SVGAGI. This chain's CDR3 is CASSYSGTGDYGYTF. DNA for the CDR3: TGTGCCAGCAGTTACTCAGGGACGGGGGACTATGGCTACACCTTC.

The chain is built from TRBV12-5 and TRBJ2-1, with D possibly TRBD1 on 5 matching bases. The CDR3 has 13 residues. The germline V gene has CDR1 LGHNT and CDR2 FRNRAP. V lost 1 base and J lost 12, with 13 bases in between. CDR3 protein: CASGLGEPQGQFF. For the CDR3, the DNA is TGTGCTAGTGGTTTGGGCGAGCCCCAGGGGCAGTTCTTC.

CDR3 coding DNA: TGTGCCAGCAGCCGAGGAGGACTCGGGGGGACCCAGACCGGGGAGCTGTTTTTT. It specifies CASSRGGLGGTQTGELFF. V is TRBV13 and J is TRBJ2-2, with 7 positions matching TRBD2. Germline loops: CDR1 PRHDT, CDR2 FYEKMQ (reference sequence). This CDR3 is built from 18 residues. The J segment lost 5 bases and the V segment lost 5 bases, leaving 17 bases of the junction unmatched.

This clone was counted a single time. This chain links TRBV2 with TRBJ1-2, with D perhaps TRBD1 (5 bases). V lost 8 bases and J lost 2, with 15 bases in between. The germline V gene has CDR1 SNHLY and CDR2 FYNNEI. The CDR3 spans 14 residues. In DNA form, the CDR3 reads TGTGCCAGCGGAAGACAGATCCCAAACTATGGCTACACCTTC. It codes for CASGRQIPNYGYTF.

V usage is TRBV7-7 and J usage is TRBJ1-4; weak D call: TRBD1 (6 bases). CDR3 length equals 16 residues. In germline, CDR1 is SSHAT, CDR2 FNYEAQ (reference sequence). V gave up 4 bases and J gave up 7 bases, with 19 bases separating them. The CDR3, as DNA: TGTGCCAGCAGCTCCCCAGGGGCCGGGCGTGGTGAAAAACTGTTTTTT. Translation: CASSSPGAGRGEKLFF.

The CDR3 region is CASSYLGAGTEAFF. The CDR3 DNA reads as TGTGCCAGCAGTTACTTAGGGGCGGGGACTGAAGCTTTCTTT. This chain uses TRBV6-5 with TRBJ1-1; TRBD1 might be the D (5 bases). From germline, CDR1 is MNHEY and CDR2 SVGAGI. V shed 1 base and J shed 5 bases, with 11 bases lying between them. The CDR3 has 14 amino acids.

This clone has just one count. This sequence joins TRBV5-6 and TRBJ1-4, with TRBD1 identical over 7 bases. With V trimmed by 4 bases and J by 7 bases, 16 bases remained unmatched. The germline V gene has CDR1 SGHDT and CDR2 YYEEEE. There are 17 residues in the CDR3. The CDR3 nucleotides are TGTGCCAGCAGCAGGGGGGACAGCCGGGGAGAGGTTGAAAAACTGTTTTTT. Its protein product is CASSRGDSRGEVEKLFF.

This clone has only a few counts. The rearrangement links TRBV4-1 to TRBJ2-7; TRBD1 agrees at 8 bases. From germline, CDR1 is MGHRA and CDR2 YSYEKL. The CDR3 extends over 14 amino acids. Germline trimming cut 2 bases from V and 5 bases from J; bases unmatched to any gene: 5. The chain's CDR3 is CASSQTTGGNEQYF. The DNA for the CDR3 is TGCGCCAGCAGCCAAACAACAGGGGGAAACGAGCAGTACTTC.

This chain uses TRBV7-6 with TRBJ1-1; 9 bases align to TRBD1. V dropped 3 bases and J dropped 3; count of bases not matched to a gene: 2. CDR1 is SGHVS and CDR2 is FNYEAQ in the germline V gene. This CDR3 is 14 amino acids long. DNA for the CDR3: TGTGCCAGCAGCTTGGGACAGGGAGACACTGAAGCTTTCTTT. It specifies CASSLGQGDTEAFF.

This clone was seen just once. V is TRBV2 and J is TRBJ2-5; the D gene is possibly TRBD2 (5 bases). CDR1 is SNHLY and CDR2 is FYNNEI in the germline V gene. With 7 bases removed from V and 11 bases from J, the gap between germline ends came to 14 bases. The CDR3 extends over 11 amino acids. CDR3 in DNA: TGTGCCAGCACCGCCACGAGGGAGCAGTACTTC. It codes for CASTATREQYF. The complete variable domain, with remaining parts taken from reference TRBV2 and TRBJ2-5, reads EPEVTQTPSHQVTQMGQEVILRCVPISNHLYFYWYRQILGQKVEFLVSFYNNEISEKSEIFDDQFSVERPDGSNFTLKIRSTKLEDSAMYFCASTATREQYFGPGTRLLVL.

This clone was detected a few times. The sample contains more than one DNA sequence encoding this CDR3. This chain joins TRBV5-4 and TRBJ1-1, with 8 positions matching TRBD1. Germline-derived CDR1 and CDR2 are SGHNT and YYREEE (reference sequence). CDR3 length: 13 residues. After removal of 4 bases from V and 3 bases from J, the junction contained 2 bases not matched to a gene. CDR3 amino acids: CASSPDRDTEAFF. The CDR3 nucleotides read TGTGCCAGCAGCCCGGACAGGGACACTGAAGCTTTCTTT.

On this clone itself: A junction end diverges from the germline sequence, so it may reflect a read error. The V call is TRBV7-9, the J call TRBJ1-2, with D uncertain. CDR3 length: 14 residues. Germline V CDR1 and CDR2: SEHNR, FQNEAQ (reference sequence). For the CDR3, the DNA is TGTTCCAGCAGCCCCCCCTACGGCACGGAGGGCTACACCTTC. Translating gives CSSSPPYGTEGYTF. The whole variable domain, filled in from reference TRBV7-9 and TRBJ1-2, reads DTGVSQNPRHKITKRGQNVTFRCDPISEHNRLYWYRQTLGQGPEFLTYFQNEAQLEKSRLLSDRFSAERPKGSFSTLEIQRTEQGDSAMYLCSSSPPYGTEGYTFGSGTRLTVV.

The chain uses TRBV7-9 and TRBJ2-7, with TRBD1 matching over 10 bases. The germline CDR1 and CDR2 sequences are SEHNR and FQNEAQ (reference sequence). V shed 5 bases, J shed 3 bases, and the junction held 10 bases outside the gene matches. The CDR3 extends over 16 amino acids. The CDR3 spells CASSTPGGTGVYEQYF. In DNA form, the CDR3 reads TGTGCCAGCAGCACCCCGGGGGGGACAGGGGTCTACGAGCAGTACTTC.

This chain's CDR3 is CASSLAFRNTEAFF. CDR3 DNA: TGTGCCAGCAGCTTAGCCTTTAGGAACACTGAAGCTTTCTTT. The chain joins TRBV7-9 to TRBJ1-1; the D is unclear. Germline V gene lookup returns CDR1 SEHNR and CDR2 FQNEAQ (reference sequence). The CDR3 consists of 14 residues. Trimming removed 0 bases from V and 1 base from J, with 6 bases in between.

V and J are TRBV5-6 and TRBJ2-6, with 7 bases fitting TRBD2. The CDR3 is 15 residues long. Germline CDR1 reads SGHDT; CDR2 reads YYEEEE. Losses at the gene ends were 9 bases for V and 1 base for J; bases not matched to a gene: 7. The CDR3 loop is CATGRGSSGANVLTF. CDR3 DNA: TGTGCCACGGGGCGGGGGTCTTCTGGGGCCAACGTCCTGACTTTC.

V gene TRBV7-9 combines with J gene TRBJ2-5; TRBD2 aligns across 12 bases. The germline CDR1 and CDR2 sequences are SEHNR and FQNEAQ (reference sequence). Germline trimming cut 5 bases from V and 4 bases from J; bases unmatched to any gene: 14. The CDR3 is made up of 18 amino acids. CDR3 nucleotide sequence: TGTGCCAGCAGCCCCGGACTAGCGGGGAATCTCGTTAGAGAGACCCAGTACTTC. This sequence encodes CASSPGLAGNLVRETQYF.

This clone has only one observation. The chain combines TRBV28 with TRBJ1-2, with 7 nucleotides matching TRBD1. Germline lookup yields CDR1 MDHEN and CDR2 SYDVKM. CDR3 length: 13 amino acids. V lost 5 bases to trimming and J lost 8 bases; unmatched junction nucleotides: 8. The CDR3 reads CASSPRQGGGYTF. CDR3 coding DNA: TGTGCCAGCAGTCCTCGACAGGGAGGCGGCTACACCTTC.

The genes are TRBV30 and TRBJ2-1, with D possibly matching TRBD1 (5 bases). Germline V gene data show CDR1 as GTSNPN and CDR2 as SVGIG (reference sequence). Trimming pared 2 bases from V and 4 bases from J, leaving 9 bases between. CDR3 length: 13 residues. The CDR3 protein is CAWSNDRYNEQFF. In DNA, the CDR3 is TGTGCCTGGAGTAACGACAGATACAATGAGCAGTTCTTC. Supplemented by reference TRBV30 and TRBJ2-1, the full variable domain reads SQTIHQWPATLVQPVGSPLSLECTVEGTSNPNLYWYRQAAGRGLQLLFYSVGIGQISSEVPQNLSASRPQDRQFILSSKKLLLSDSGFYLCAWSNDRYNEQFFGPGTRLTVL.

V and J are TRBV28 and TRBJ2-2; no clear D gene. The CDR3 runs to 12 residues. Deletions cut 5 bases from V and 2 bases from J, with 3 bases between. Germline CDR1 and CDR2: MDHEN and SYDVKM. CDR3 loop: CASSPNTGELFF. In nucleotides, the CDR3 is TGTGCCAGCAGTCCAAACACCGGGGAGCTGTTTTTT.

The CDR3 reads CASSFSRRVKTGLNTEAFF. The CDR3, as DNA: TGTGCCAGCAGCTTTAGCCGAAGAGTGAAGACTGGATTGAACACTGAAGCTTTCTTT. The rearrangement joins TRBV7-8 to TRBJ1-1, with D unclear. Per the germline V gene, CDR1 is SGHVS and CDR2 is FQNEAQ. The CDR3 spans 19 residues. With 3 bases removed from V and 0 bases from J, the gap between germline ends came to 23 bases.

The CDR3 DNA follows: TGCGCCAGCAGGGAAACAGGGTCGTGGAATCAGCCCCAGCATTTT. It translates to CASRETGSWNQPQHF. The J gene is TRBJ1-5, the V gene TRBV10-2; weak D call: TRBD1 (6 bases). The CDR3 has 15 amino acids. V shed 6 bases and J shed 4 bases, with 16 bases lying between them. The germline V gene has CDR1 WSHSY and CDR2 SAAADI.

This chain links TRBV6-5 with TRBJ2-5; TRBD1 might be the D (5 bases). The J call could be wrong; TRBJ2-7 is a better fit for the DNA end. Germline values: CDR1 MNHEY, CDR2 SVGAGI. The CDR3 sequence is 12 residues long. The DNA of the CDR3 is TGTGCCAGCAGTCAGGGCCGATACGAGCAGTACTTC. Amino acid sequence: CASSQGRYEQYF.

A few counts support this clone. The V call is TRBV7-8, the J call TRBJ2-2, with 8 bases that match TRBD2. Trimming took 5 bases from V and 5 from J; bases not matched to a gene: 16. The CDR3 contains 18 residues. The germline V gene has CDR1 SGHVS and CDR2 FQNEAQ. CDR3 DNA: TGTGCCAGCAGCCACGGTGGGCGGGGGGCATGGGGTACCGGGGAGCTGTTTTTT. Amino acids: CASSHGGRGAWGTGELFF.